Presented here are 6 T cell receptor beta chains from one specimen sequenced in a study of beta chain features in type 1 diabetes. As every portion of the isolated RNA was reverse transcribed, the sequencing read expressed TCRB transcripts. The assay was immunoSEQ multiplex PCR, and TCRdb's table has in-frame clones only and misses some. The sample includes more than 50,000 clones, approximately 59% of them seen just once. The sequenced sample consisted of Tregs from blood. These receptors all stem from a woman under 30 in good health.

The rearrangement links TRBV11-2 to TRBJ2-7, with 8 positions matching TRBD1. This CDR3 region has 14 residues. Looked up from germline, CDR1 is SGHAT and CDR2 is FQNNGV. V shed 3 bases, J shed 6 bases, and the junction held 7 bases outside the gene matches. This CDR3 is CASSFPDRGSEQYF. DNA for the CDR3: TGTGCCAGCAGCTTCCCTGACAGGGGAAGCGAGCAGTACTTC.

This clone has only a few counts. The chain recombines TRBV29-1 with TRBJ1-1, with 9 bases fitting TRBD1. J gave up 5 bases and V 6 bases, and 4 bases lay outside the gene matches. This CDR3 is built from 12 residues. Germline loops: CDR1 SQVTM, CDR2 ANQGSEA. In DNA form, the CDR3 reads TGCAGCGTCGGACAGGGGTGGACTGAAGCTTTCTTT. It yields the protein CSVGQGWTEAFF.

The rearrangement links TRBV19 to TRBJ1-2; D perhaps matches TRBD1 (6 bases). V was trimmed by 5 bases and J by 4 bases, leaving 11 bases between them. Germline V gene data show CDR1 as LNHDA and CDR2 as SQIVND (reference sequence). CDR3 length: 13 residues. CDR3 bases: TGTGCCAGTAGTCTCGACAGGTCCTATGGCTACACCTTC. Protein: CASSLDRSYGYTF. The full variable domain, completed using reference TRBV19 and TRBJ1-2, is DGGITQSPKYLFRKEGQNVTLSCEQNLNHDAMYWYRQDPGQGLRLIYYSQIVNDFQKGDIAEGYSVSREKKESFPLTVTSAQKNPTAFYLCASSLDRSYGYTFGSGTRLTVV.

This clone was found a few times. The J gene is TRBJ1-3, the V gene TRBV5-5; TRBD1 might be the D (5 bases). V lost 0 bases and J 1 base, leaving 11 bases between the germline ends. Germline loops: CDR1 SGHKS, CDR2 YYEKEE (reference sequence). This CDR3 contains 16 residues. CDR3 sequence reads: CASSLEAGPSGNTIYF. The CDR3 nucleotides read TGTGCCAGCAGCTTGGAGGCGGGACCATCTGGAAACACCATATATTTT. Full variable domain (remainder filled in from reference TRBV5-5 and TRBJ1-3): DAGVTQSPTHLIKTRGQQVTLRCSPISGHKSVSWYQQVLGQGPQFIFQYYEKEERGRGNFPDRFSARQFPNYSSELNVNALLLGDSALYLCASSLEAGPSGNTIYFGEGSWLTVV.

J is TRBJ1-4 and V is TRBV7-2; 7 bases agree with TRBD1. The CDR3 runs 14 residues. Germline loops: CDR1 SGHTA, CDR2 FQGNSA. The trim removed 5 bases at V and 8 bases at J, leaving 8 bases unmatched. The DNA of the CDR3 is TGTGCCAGCAGCACGAGGACAGGAGCCGAAAAACTGTTTTTT. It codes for CASSTRTGAEKLFF.

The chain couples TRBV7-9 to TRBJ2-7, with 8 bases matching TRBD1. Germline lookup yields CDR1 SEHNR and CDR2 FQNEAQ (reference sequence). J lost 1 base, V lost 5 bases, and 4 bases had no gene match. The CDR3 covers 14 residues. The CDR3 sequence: CASSRQGQSYEQYF. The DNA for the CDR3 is TGTGCCAGCAGCCGACAGGGGCAATCCTACGAGCAGTACTTC.